A single sample is the source of the 16 T cell receptor beta chains below, sequenced in a study of T cells in women clearing cervical HPV infection. Sequencing was performed with immunoSEQ multiplex PCR; in TCRdb, only in-frame clones are kept and a portion is missing. In all, the sample yields 36,000 or so clones. Sequenced sample: blood buffy coat. Receptors originate from a woman between 18 and 75 years old with a cervical HPV16 infection that either progressed to CIN3+ or cleared (not recorded which).

The CDR3 protein is CASSQQGRLGGYTF. Incomplete CDR3 DNA: TGTGCCAGCAGCCAACAGGGGAGGTTAGGAGGC. The V and J genes are TRBV5-4 and TRBJ1-2; 7 bases are shared with TRBD1. The sequenced fragment ends 3 residues before the CDR3 boundary, so the rest is inferred from the germline J gene. CDR3 size: 14 residues. The germline CDR1 and CDR2 sequences are SGHNT and YYREEE (reference sequence). The variable domain in full, with the rest retrieved from reference TRBV5-4 and TRBJ1-2, is ETGVTQSPTHLIKTRGQQVTLRCSSQSGHNTVSWYQQALGQGPQFIFQYYREEENGRGNFPPRFSGLQFPNYSSELNVNALELDDSALYLCASSQQGRLGGYTFGSGTRLTVV.

On this clone: The read stops 3 residues short of the end of the CDR3; the missing end is completed from the germline J gene. The chain couples TRBV20-1 to TRBJ2-1; 14 bases fit TRBD2. The ends lost 6 bases at V and 7 bases at J; junction bases unmatched: 5. The CDR3 runs to 14 residues. Germline-derived CDR1 and CDR2 are DFQATT and SNEGSKA (reference sequence). The CDR3: CSAKTSGGGNEQFF. The part of the CDR3 DNA that was read is TGCAGTGCCAAGACTAGCGGGGGGGGTAATGAG.

Turning to this clone: Read coverage stops 3 residues before the CDR3 terminus; the germline J gene supplies the remainder. The gene calls are TRBV20-1 and TRBJ2-2; 8 bases match TRBD2. This CDR3 comprises 14 residues. Unmatched junction bases numbered 0, after V lost 3 bases and J lost 0 bases. Germline CDR1 DFQATT, CDR2 SNEGSKA (reference sequence). The sequenced part of the CDR3 DNA is TGCAGTGCTAGCGGGGGGGCGAACACCGGGGAG. This codes for CSASGGANTGE. The whole CDR3 region reads CSASGGANTGELFF.

With respect to this clone: The read ends 3 residues early relative to the CDR3; the germline J gene fills the gap. This sequence joins TRBV7-2 and TRBJ2-1, with unresolved D. This CDR3 is 13 amino acids long. Deletions cut 6 bases from V and 7 bases from J, with 13 bases between. The germline V gene has CDR1 SGHTA and CDR2 FQGNSA. The CDR3 reads CASRQMPRNEQFF. The CDR3 bases that were read are TGTGCCAGCAGGCAAATGCCTAGGAATGAG.

Remarks on this clone: The observed sequence ends 3 residues before the CDR3 terminus, with the missing tail filled in from the germline J gene. This chain uses TRBV20-1 with TRBJ2-5; 9 bases map to TRBD2. The germline gives CDR1 DFQATT, CDR2 SNEGSKA (reference sequence). This CDR3 region has 16 residues. The J segment lost 5 bases and the V segment lost 6 bases, leaving 16 bases of the junction unmatched. The CDR3 bases that were read are TGCAGTGCCCCGGGGGAGAGGCGGGGGGGCCTCGAGACC. Protein: CSAPGERRGGLET. The whole CDR3 sequence reads CSAPGERRGGLETQYF.

With respect to this clone: The CDR3 end is not reached by the read, which stops 3 residues before it; the germline J gene fills it in. This chain connects TRBV20-1 to TRBJ2-2, with TRBD1 as a possible D gene (6 bases). CDR1 is DFQATT, CDR2 SNEGSKA, per germline (reference sequence). The CDR3 consists of 14 residues. CDR3 bases read: TGCAGTGCTAGAGATCCAGGGGAGAATTCACCG. It is translated as CSARDPGENSP. The full CDR3 protein is CSARDPGENSPLFF.

About this clone: With the read ending 3 residues before the CDR3 end, the germline J gene is used to fill in that end. The rearrangement links TRBV19 to TRBJ2-7, with 7 bases identical to TRBD1. CDR3 length equals 16 residues. In germline, CDR1 is LNHDA, CDR2 SQIVND (reference sequence). The V gene end was trimmed by 3 bases and the J gene end by 3 bases; junction bases not matched to a gene: 11. Partial CDR3 DNA: TGTGCCAGTAGTATTGCCCTGCAGGGGGACAGCTACGAG. It is translated as CASSIALQGDSYE. The CDR3 in full is CASSIALQGDSYEQYF.

Details on this clone: The read falls 3 residues short of the CDR3 end, and the missing part is taken from the germline J gene. The chain joins TRBV20-1 to TRBJ2-3, with 7 bases aligning to TRBD2. This CDR3 region has 15 residues. V dropped 2 bases and J dropped 2; count of bases not matched to a gene: 7. Looked up from germline, CDR1 is DFQATT and CDR2 is SNEGSKA (reference sequence). CDR3 DNA (partial): TGCAGTGCTAGACTGCGGGGGTCTCCCACAGATACG. It is translated as CSARLRGSPTDT. The entire CDR3 reads CSARLRGSPTDTQYF.

CDR3 DNA (partial): TGTGCCAGCAGCTTTAACAAGAACACTGAA. It translates to CASSFNKNTE. The CDR3 in its entirety is CASSFNKNTEAFF. V is TRBV7-3 and J is TRBJ1-1; D is undetermined. The read comes to an end 3 residues before the CDR3 does, leaving the germline J gene to fill in the end. The CDR3 consists of 13 residues. Looked up from germline, CDR1 is SGHTA and CDR2 is FQGTGA. V was shortened by 3 bases and J by 1 base, with 6 bases between the two germline ends.

Points on this clone: The read terminates 3 residues ahead of where the CDR3 ends, so the germline J gene completes it. The chain employs TRBV13 and TRBJ1-2; D possibly corresponds to TRBD1 (5 bases). The CDR3 spans 14 residues. Deletions cut 5 bases from V and 4 bases from J, with 14 bases between. Germline V gives CDR1 PRHDT, CDR2 FYEKMQ (reference sequence). CDR3 sequence reads: CASSGRAFSYGYTF. The CDR3 DNA, read in part, is TGTGCCAGCAGCGGCAGGGCTTTTTCCTATGGC.

As to this clone: The read terminates 3 residues ahead of where the CDR3 ends, so the germline J gene completes it. V and J are TRBV20-1 and TRBJ2-1, with D possibly being TRBD1 (6 bases). Germline V CDR1 and CDR2: DFQATT, SNEGSKA (reference sequence). There are 18 residues in the CDR3. V lost 0 bases to trimming and J lost 0 bases, with 18 bases between them. The sequenced CDR3 bases are TGCAGTGCTAGAGACCCCTTTGGACAGTTTAACTCCTACAATGAG. Translated, it gives CSARDPFGQFNSYNE. The entire CDR3 protein is CSARDPFGQFNSYNEQFF.

A word on this clone: The read ends 3 residues before the CDR3 terminus; that terminus is restored from the germline J gene. This chain uses TRBV5-4 with TRBJ2-5; the D is unclear. From germline, CDR1 is SGHNT and CDR2 YYREEE (reference sequence). This CDR3 contains 14 residues. Trimming left V 0 bases short and J 5 bases short, with 11 bases between. Partial CDR3 DNA: TGTGCCAGCAGCTTGGTGGGTAGCATGGAGACC. Its protein product is CASSLVGSMET. The whole CDR3 sequence reads CASSLVGSMETQYF.

Details on this clone: The CDR3 end lies 3 residues beyond the end of the read and is filled in from the germline J gene. This chain connects TRBV14 to TRBJ2-7; 7 bases fit TRBD2. CDR3 length: 15 residues. Germline V gene data show CDR1 as SGHDN and CDR2 as FVKESK. V shed 2 bases and J 2 bases; nucleotides not matched to a gene: 6. This chain's CDR3 is CASSQRRGMTYEQYF. Partial CDR3 DNA: TGTGCCAGCAGCCAAAGGCGGGGGATGACCTACGAG. Supplemented by reference TRBV14 and TRBJ2-7, the full variable domain reads EAGVTQFPSHSVIEKGQTVTLRCDPISGHDNLYWYRRVMGKEIKFLLHFVKESKQDESGMPNNRFLAERTGGTYSTLKVQPAELEDSGVYFCASSQRRGMTYEQYFGPGTRLTVT.

Comments on this clone: The read stops 3 residues short of the end of the CDR3; the missing end is completed from the germline J gene. The chain joins TRBV6-2 or TRBV6-3 to TRBJ2-1; D possibly corresponds to TRBD2 (6 bases). Germline V lookup: CDR1 MNHEY, CDR2 SVGEGT. Trimming took off 2 bases at V and 2 bases at J, with 13 bases between the two ends. The CDR3 is made up of 16 amino acids. The DNA read from the CDR3 is TGTGCCAGCAGTTACAGGGCAGGACTAACCTACAATGAG. Protein product: CASSYRAGLTYNE. The entire CDR3 is CASSYRAGLTYNEQFF.

For this clone: Relative to the germline gene, one junction end is altered; a read error may explain this. The CDR3 end falls 3 residues outside the read, so it is completed with the germline J gene. V is TRBV4-2 and J is TRBJ2-3; TRBD2 is a possible D gene (5 bases). Germline loops: CDR1 LGHNA, CDR2 YNFKEQ. There are 16 residues in the CDR3. CDR3 loop: CASSQVRGLGPDTQYF. The part of the CDR3 DNA that was read is TGCGCCAGCAGCCAAGTTCGCGGGTTGGGCCCAGATACG.

A word on this clone: The read falls 3 residues short of the CDR3 end, and the missing part is taken from the germline J gene. The V gene is TRBV2, the J gene TRBJ2-5; possibly TRBD2 for D (6 bases). The V gene lost 6 bases and the J gene lost 5 bases, with 16 bases spanning the gap. The CDR3 sequence is 14 residues long. CDR1 is SNHLY and CDR2 is FYNNEI in the germline V gene. This chain's CDR3 is CASSSRVGGETQYF. CDR3 DNA, as far as it was read: TGTGCCAGCAGCTCGAGGGTCGGAGGGGAGACC.